This T cell receptor beta chain was identified in a study of T cell responses to AZD1222 COVID-19 vaccine. Study-level points and caveats: Repertoire sampling happened only post peak T cell response. Donor demographics were predominantly white British with a female majority; clonal diversity may be underestimated.

As for this clone: Antigen unknown.

Second-dose intervals near 4 or 12 weeks were combined. Germline V gene sequence: CDR1 MNHNS, CDR2 SASEGT. V lost 5 bases and J 7 bases, leaving 12 bases between the germline ends. The CDR3 is 13 amino acids. Assay used: immunoSEQ multiplex PCR; TCRdb lists only in-frame clones, some missing. The sample lists 120,000 or so clones, about 94% occurring once. Sequencing was performed on peripheral blood, taken 28 days after the second AZD1222 dose. This receptor was taken from an adult who received the AZD1222 COVID-19 vaccine. V is TRBV6-1 and J is TRBJ1-5; weak D call: TRBD1 (5 bases). The CDR3 here is CASSSPGLQPQHF. CDR3 in DNA: TGTGCCAGCAGTTCCCCGGGGCTACAGCCCCAGCATTTT.